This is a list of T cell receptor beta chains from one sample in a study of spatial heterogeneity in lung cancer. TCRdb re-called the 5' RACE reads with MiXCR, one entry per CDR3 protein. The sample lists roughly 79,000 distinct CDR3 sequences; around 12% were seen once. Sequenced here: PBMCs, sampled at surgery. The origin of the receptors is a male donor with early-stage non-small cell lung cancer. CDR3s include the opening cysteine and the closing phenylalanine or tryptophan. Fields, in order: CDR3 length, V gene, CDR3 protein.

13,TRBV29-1,CSVESRVGTEAFF
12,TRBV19,CASSRADTEAFF
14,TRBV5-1,CASSQQGASEKLFF
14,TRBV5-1,CASSWRTGDNEQFF
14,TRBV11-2,CASSLAGQQNEQFF
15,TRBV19,CASTLDRGMNTEAFF
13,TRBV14,CASSQRSTDTQYF
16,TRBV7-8,CASSFAGTGRAGELFF
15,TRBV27,CASSPRGARDTEAFF
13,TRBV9,CASSVGDRYGYTF
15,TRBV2,CASSDRDRPNYGYTF
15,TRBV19,CASSIQGPIADTQYF
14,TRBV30,CAWTAGTGAYEQYF
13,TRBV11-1,CASSFVVNTEAFF
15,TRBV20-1,CVVKTGPPNTGELFF
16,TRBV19,CASSPLAGGYYNEQFF
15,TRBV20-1,CSARDQPGRLDGYTF
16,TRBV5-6,CASSPGGLAGSYEQYF
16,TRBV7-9,CASSLPRGQGTGELFF
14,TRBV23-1,CASSRREANQPQHF
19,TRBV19,CASSISSVGTELLTDTQYF
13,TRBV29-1,CSVGQDREGEQFF
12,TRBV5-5,CASSLDRGEAFF
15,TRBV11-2,CASSLLPPPRNEQFF
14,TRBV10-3,CALRGTGLSGELFF
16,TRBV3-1,CASSQDLSTNTGELFF
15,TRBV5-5,CASSLEGGAYNEQFF
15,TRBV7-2,CASSPNGGSNYGYTF
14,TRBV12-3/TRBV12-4,CASSLGQGTYEAFF
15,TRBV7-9,CASRLEGGSSEKLFF
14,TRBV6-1,CASSVPGRNTEAFF
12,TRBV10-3,CAIRTGNTEAFF
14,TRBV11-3,CASSSGTSSSEQFF
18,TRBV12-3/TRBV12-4,CASSITGSGPRSYNEQFF
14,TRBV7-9,CASSLAGWYYEQYF
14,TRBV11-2,CASSLVGGVETQYF
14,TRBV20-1,CSARSGQSYNEQFF